The rows below give T cell receptor beta chains drawn from one sample of a study of blood T cells in healthy people across ages. From the 5' RACE reads, TCRdb called clonotypes with MiXCR, one entry per CDR3 protein. The table shows over 500,000 distinct CDR3 sequences, with over 25% occurring only once. This sample was shared with a second study, whose subject was T cells of mothers and their children.

Sequencing used blood. These receptors were obtained from a boy aged 2-9 years in good health. The CDR3 runs from the conserved cysteine through the conserved F or W. The order of the fields is J gene, clone size, D gene, CDR3 length, V gene, CDR3 DNA, CDR3 protein. The D gene is left open where the match is weak. Part of the rows lack a size; the others show once, few, many or a class for expanded clones.

TRBJ2-7 | NA | NA | 15 | TRBV5-5 | TGTGCCAGCAGATTCCGGGACACGAGCTCCTACGAGCAGTACTTC | CASRFRDTSSYEQYF
TRBJ1-3 | NA | NA | 14 | TRBV7-9 | TGTGCCAGCAGCTTACCGACGTCGGGAAACACCATATATTTT | CASSLPTSGNTIYF
TRBJ1-2 | once | TRBD1 | 14 | TRBV27 | TGTGCCAGCAGTTCCCAGCGACAGGGGTATGGCTACACCTTC | CASSSQRQGYGYTF
TRBJ2-5 | few | NA | 13 | TRBV9 | TGTGCCAGCAGCTCGTCCGCTGGGGAGACCCAGTACTTC | CASSSSAGETQYF
TRBJ2-6 | NA | TRBD1 | 16 | TRBV6-1 | TGTGCCAGTGCGGGACAGGGGGGCTCTGGGGCCAACGTCCTGACTTTC | CASAGQGGSGANVLTF
TRBJ2-7 | NA | NA | 14 | TRBV7-9 | TGTGCCAGCAGCCGCACCGAAACAGGGAACGAGCAGTACTTC | CASSRTETGNEQYF
TRBJ2-5 | few | NA | 12 | TRBV20-1 | TGCAGTGCTAAGCGGAGCCAAGAGACCCAGTACTTC | CSAKRSQETQYF
TRBJ2-1 | NA | TRBD2 | 15 | TRBV12-3/TRBV12-4 | TGTGCCAGCAGTTTAACTAGCGGGACGGGCAATGAGCAGTTCTTC | CASSLTSGTGNEQFF
TRBJ2-1 | many | NA | 12 | TRBV30 | TGTGCCTGGAGTGTGGGACCACCTCTTCGGTTCTTC | CAWSVGPPLRFF
TRBJ2-5 | few | TRBD1 | 16 | TRBV7-2 | TGTGCCAGCAGCTTACTAACCCGGGACAGACAAGAGACCCAGTACTTC | CASSLLTRDRQETQYF
TRBJ2-5 | NA | TRBD1 | 15 | TRBV6-1 | TGTGCCAGCAGTGGCTCGGGACAGATCCAAGAGACCCAGTACTTC | CASSGSGQIQETQYF
TRBJ1-4 | NA | TRBD1 | 16 | TRBV5-1 | TGCGCCAGCAGACCAGGGGAGGGGGCTTTGGACGAAAAACTGTTTTTT | CASRPGEGALDEKLFF
TRBJ2-1 | few | TRBD2 | 15 | TRBV2 | TGTGCCAGCAGTGAATCCGGGACTACCTACAATGAGCAGTTCTTC | CASSESGTTYNEQFF
TRBJ2-1 | NA | NA | 13 | TRBV20-1 | TGCAGTGCTAGATCCGGGAGTATCAATGAGCAGTTCTTC | CSARSGSINEQFF
TRBJ2-7 | few | NA | 14 | TRBV6-4 | TGTGCCAGCACCTACAGTCCCTCGGGATACGAGCAGTACTTC | CASTYSPSGYEQYF
TRBJ2-7 | few | TRBD1 | 15 | TRBV5-1 | TGCGCCAGCAGCATAACCGGGACAGGGGCCTACGAGCAGTACTTC | CASSITGTGAYEQYF
TRBJ2-5 | many | NA | 13 | TRBV5-1 | TGCGCCAGCAGCTTTGGAGAGGGGGAGACCCAGTACTTC | CASSFGEGETQYF
TRBJ2-1 | many | NA | 13 | TRBV20-1 | TGCAGTGCTAGCCAGGGGGGACCCAATGAGCAGTTCTTC | CSASQGGPNEQFF
TRBJ1-2 | few | TRBD1 | 14 | TRBV29-1 | TGCAGCGCCACTGGACAGGGCAATAACTATGGCTACACCTTC | CSATGQGNNYGYTF
TRBJ2-5 | once | NA | 15 | TRBV12-3/TRBV12-4 | TGTGCCAGCAGCCCTCGGGGGACAGCCGAGGGTACCCAGTACTTC | CASSPRGTAEGTQYF
TRBJ2-7 | NA | NA | 13 | TRBV29-1 | TGCAGCGTTGAAAGTCAGGGGTCCTACGAGCAGTACTTC | CSVESQGSYEQYF
TRBJ2-5 | NA | NA | 16 | TRBV27 | TGTGCCAGCAGTTTAGTGGCAGGCGGATACCAAGAGACCCAGTACTTC | CASSLVAGGYQETQYF
TRBJ2-3 | NA | TRBD2 | 16 | TRBV11-2 | TGTGCCAGCAGCTTAGTCGCCGGCGGGAGCGTAGATATGCAGTATTTT | CASSLVAGGSVDMQYF
TRBJ2-2 | NA | NA | 14 | TRBV19 | TGTGCCAGTAGTCCTCAAGGGCCTAGCGGGGAGCTGTTTTTT | CASSPQGPSGELFF
TRBJ2-1 | few | TRBD2 | 14 | TRBV19 | TGTGCCAGTAGTATAGAACTAGCGGGAGATGAGCAGTTCTTC | CASSIELAGDEQFF
TRBJ2-3 | few | NA | 14 | TRBV14 | TGTGCCAGCAGCCAACCCGACTGGGTGGATACGCAGTATTTT | CASSQPDWVDTQYF
TRBJ2-5 | NA | NA | 14 | TRBV9 | TGTGCCAGCAGCGTAGCCCCCAATCTGAAGACCCAGTACTTC | CASSVAPNLKTQYF
TRBJ2-1 | few | TRBD2 | 17 | TRBV7-8 | TGTGCCAGCAGTCCCAGGACTAGCGGGAGGGCCCTACATGAGCAGTTCTTC | CASSPRTSGRALHEQFF
TRBJ2-7 | NA | NA | 13 | TRBV12-3/TRBV12-4 | TGTGCCAGCAGTTTGTTACAGGCCTACGAGCAGTACTTC | CASSLLQAYEQYF
TRBJ1-4 | few | NA | 12 | TRBV30 | TGTGCCTGGAGTGAGGGCCTCGGGAAACTGTTTTTT | CAWSEGLGKLFF
TRBJ1-4 | NA | TRBD1 | 14 | TRBV20-1 | TGCAGTGCTAGCTCCGGGACAGGGGGCGAAAAACTGTTTTTT | CSASSGTGGEKLFF
TRBJ2-7 | few | NA | 15 | TRBV27 | TGTGCCAGCAGTGTCTCCCGGGACATCATCTACGAGCAGTACTTC | CASSVSRDIIYEQYF
TRBJ1-5 | NA | NA | 14 | TRBV20-1 | TGCAGTGCTAGAGACAGTAATAGCAATCAGCCCCAGCATTTT | CSARDSNSNQPQHF
TRBJ2-7 | NA | TRBD1 | 14 | TRBV29-1 | TGCAGCGTTGTCCCCCGGGACAGCTCCTACGAGCAGTACTTC | CSVVPRDSSYEQYF
TRBJ2-5 | few | TRBD1 | 14 | TRBV6-1 | TGTGCCAGCAAAAGGGGGCGAGGGGGAGAGACCCAGTACTTC | CASKRGRGGETQYF
TRBJ2-3 | few | NA | 12 | TRBV12-3/TRBV12-4 | TGTGCCAGCAGGGGGTTCACAGATACGCAGTATTTT | CASRGFTDTQYF
TRBJ2-7 | once | TRBD2 | 13 | TRBV6-2/TRBV6-3 | TGTGCCAGCGGAAGGACTAGAGGATACGAGCAGTACTTC | CASGRTRGYEQYF
TRBJ2-5 | NA | NA | 11 | TRBV4-2 | TGTGTCAGCAGCCAAGATCGTGCCCAGTACTTC | CVSSQDRAQYF
TRBJ2-1 | few | NA | 13 | TRBV29-1 | TGCAGCGTTGAGGGCAGGGGTTACAATGAGCAGTTCTTC | CSVEGRGYNEQFF
TRBJ1-6 | NA | NA | 14 | TRBV3-1 | TGTGCCAGCAGCCGGAGGGGAGGACCTTCACCCCTCCACTTT | CASSRRGGPSPLHF
TRBJ2-5 | few | TRBD2 | 15 | TRBV14 | TGTGCCAGCAGCGAGGGACTAGCGGGAACAGAGACCCAGTACTTC | CASSEGLAGTETQYF
TRBJ2-1 | NA | NA | 11 | TRBV12-3/TRBV12-4 | TGTGCCAGCAGTACGGCTAGCAAGCAGTTCTTC | CASSTASKQFF
TRBJ2-3 | NA | TRBD2 | 19 | TRBV7-9 | TGTGCCAGCAGCTTCGAAGCGGGGGGGCCGTCCCCTAGCACAGATACGCAGTATTTT | CASSFEAGGPSPSTDTQYF
TRBJ2-2 | few | TRBD2 | 16 | TRBV13 | TGTGCCAGCAGCTACACTAGCGAGCTGAACACCGGGGAGCTGTTTTTT | CASSYTSELNTGELFF
TRBJ2-5 | NA | TRBD2 | 16 | TRBV11-2 | TGTGCCAGCAGCCTGAATAGCGGGGCTCTCCAAGAGACCCAGTACTTC | CASSLNSGALQETQYF
TRBJ2-6 | NA | NA | 14 | TRBV11-2 | TGTGCCAGCAGCTCGGCATTGCAGGCCAACGTCCTGACTTTC | CASSSALQANVLTF
TRBJ2-5 | NA | TRBD2 | 17 | TRBV25-1 | TGTGCCAGCAGTGAATATAACGGCGGGAGGGCCGGGGAGACCCAGTACTTC | CASSEYNGGRAGETQYF
TRBJ2-7 | few | TRBD2 | 17 | TRBV20-1 | TGCAGTGCTAGAGAGCCCTCCCCGGGACTAGCGGGAGGGAGGCAGTACTTC | CSAREPSPGLAGGRQYF
TRBJ2-1 | NA | TRBD1 | 19 | TRBV9 | TGTGCCAGCAGCGCGTGGGGGGGACAGGGAACCACGCCATACAATGAGCAGTTCTTC | CASSAWGGQGTTPYNEQFF
TRBJ2-7 | NA | NA | 17 | TRBV3-1 | TGTGCCAGCAGCCAAAGGGCGCCGGGACGGGGCCCCTACGAGCAGTACTTC | CASSQRAPGRGPYEQYF
TRBJ2-7 | NA | TRBD1 | 16 | TRBV15 | TGTGCCACCAGTAGACGTAAGGGACAGGGAAAAGACGAGCAGTACTTC | CATSRRKGQGKDEQYF
TRBJ1-4 | few | TRBD1 | 14 | TRBV12-3/TRBV12-4 | TGTGCCAGCAGTTTGAGGGACAGGGGCGAAAAACTGTTTTTT | CASSLRDRGEKLFF
TRBJ2-7 | NA | TRBD1 | 12 | TRBV5-4 | TGTGCCACGGGACAGGGGATGTGGGAGCAGTACTTC | CATGQGMWEQYF